Listed below are T cell receptor beta chains from one sample, sequenced in a study of OX40 agonist ivuxolimab in advanced cancers. Sequenced by immunoSEQ multiplex PCR; TCRdb stores in-frame clones only, minus some. The sample carries 37,000 or so clones, around 80% recorded once. Sequences were derived from CD4+ or CD8+ T cells sorted from blood, sampled in a trial of the OX40 agonist ivuxolimab. These receptors were obtained from an adult with an advanced solid tumor such as melanoma, head and neck, liver or kidney cancer. Each CDR3 is given with its conserved first and last residue. D genes are given only for firm matches. Clone sizes are given selectively: once, few, many, or a class where the clone is expanded.

D gene	J gene	V gene	clone size	CDR3 length	CDR3 protein	CDR3 DNA
.	TRBJ2-1	TRBV19	.	14	CASSIDPKGDEQFF	TGTGCCAGTAGTATAGATCCGAAGGGCGATGAGCAGTTCTTC
.	TRBJ2-7	TRBV25-1	.	14	CASSARVVPYEQYF	TGTGCCAGCAGTGCCCGGGTAGTCCCCTACGAGCAGTACTTC
.	TRBJ1-3	TRBV6-6	.	14	CASGADNSGNTIYF	TGTGCCAGCGGAGCAGATAACTCTGGAAACACCATATATTTT
.	TRBJ1-1	TRBV6-5	.	15	CASSYPGGAVPEAFF	TGTGCCAGCAGTTACCCCGGGGGGGCAGTCCCTGAAGCTTTCTTT
.	TRBJ1-2	TRBV20-1	.	11	CSASVGFGYTF	TGCAGTGCTAGTGTGGGGTTTGGCTACACCTTC
.	TRBJ1-4	TRBV28	.	14	CASIDGGLNEKLFF	TGTGCCAGCATCGACGGGGGCTTGAATGAAAAACTGTTTTTT
TRBD1	TRBJ1-1	TRBV9	.	16	CASSVGDRQGHTEAFF	TGTGCCAGCAGCGTAGGGGATAGACAGGGACACACTGAAGCTTTCTTT
.	TRBJ1-2	TRBV5-4	.	13	CASSLPGFYGYTF	TGTGCCAGCAGCTTGCCAGGGTTCTATGGCTACACCTTC
.	TRBJ1-5	TRBV29-1	.	15	CSVDGPSTGDQPQHF	TGCAGCGTTGATGGGCCTTCCACTGGAGATCAGCCCCAGCATTTT
TRBD1	TRBJ2-5	TRBV28	.	14	CASSLSGGQETQYF	TGTGCCAGCAGTTTATCAGGGGGCCAAGAGACCCAGTACTTC
TRBD1	TRBJ1-1	TRBV7-9	.	14	CASSSRTGSTEAFF	TGTGCCAGCAGCTCTCGGACAGGTTCCACTGAAGCTTTCTTT
TRBD2	TRBJ2-5	TRBV7-2	once	16	CASSLSASGGQETQYF	TGTGCCAGCAGCTTATCCGCTAGCGGGGGGCAAGAGACCCAGTACTTC
.	TRBJ2-2	TRBV7-6	.	15	CASSELAGVVGELFF	TGTGCCAGCAGCGAACTCGCAGGGGTCGTCGGGGAGCTGTTTTTT
.	TRBJ2-3	TRBV4-1	.	17	CASSQDHRGAVTDTQYF	TGCGCCAGCAGCCAAGATCATCGCGGGGCGGTCACAGATACGCAGTATTTT
.	TRBJ1-1	TRBV9	.	14	CASSVADLNTEAFF	TGTGCCAGCAGCGTAGCCGACTTGAACACTGAAGCTTTCTTT
TRBD1	TRBJ1-5	TRBV6-1	.	13	CAGREGQDQPQHF	TGTGCCGGCCGGGAGGGACAGGATCAGCCCCAGCATTTT
.	TRBJ2-7	TRBV5-4	.	12	CASSSSSSEQYF	TGTGCCAGCAGTTCTAGCAGCAGCGAGCAGTACTTC
TRBD2	TRBJ2-3	TRBV28	.	15	CASSFSGGSTDTQYF	TGTGCCAGCAGTTTTAGCGGGGGAAGCACAGATACGCAGTATTTT
.	TRBJ2-2	TRBV5-1	.	16	CASSFRRGTSPGELFF	TGCGCCAGCAGCTTTCGTAGAGGGACTTCCCCCGGGGAGCTGTTTTTT
.	TRBJ2-5	TRBV18	.	15	CASFPGAGVRETQYF	TGTGCCAGCTTCCCGGGGGCCGGGGTACGAGAGACCCAGTACTTC
.	TRBJ1-1	TRBV30	.	12	CARVQGNTEAFF	TGTGCCCGAGTTCAGGGGAACACTGAAGCTTTCTTT
.	TRBJ2-3	TRBV11-2	.	15	CASSLFAGGTDTQYF	TGTGCCAGCAGCTTATTTGCGGGCGGCACAGATACGCAGTATTTT
.	TRBJ1-2	TRBV6-6	once	14	CASSLSRETGGYTF	TGTGCCAGCAGCCTCAGCAGGGAGACGGGGGGCTACACCTTC
.	TRBJ1-1	TRBV18	.	13	CASSLDSHTEAFF	TGTGCCAGCTCACTTGACAGCCACACTGAAGCTTTCTTT
.	TRBJ1-4	TRBV13	.	14	CASSLRVVGEKLFF	TGTGCCAGCAGCTTAAGAGTGGTAGGTGAAAAACTGTTTTTT
.	TRBJ2-3	TRBV19	.	14	CASSITGTPQRQYF	TGTGCCAGTAGTATAACAGGGACCCCGCAACGGCAGTATTTT
TRBD1	TRBJ1-1	TRBV7-2	.	12	CASSLDRGEAFF	TGTGCCAGCAGCTTAGACAGGGGAGAAGCTTTCTTT
.	TRBJ1-4	TRBV6-7	.	18	CASSLPVRELPTNEKLFF	TGTGCCAGCAGTCTACCCGTTAGGGAATTACCAACTAATGAAAAACTGTTTTTT
.	TRBJ1-6	TRBV10-3	few	15	CAISESGGADSPLHF	TGTGCCATCAGTGAGTCGGGCGGGGCGGATTCACCCCTCCACTTT
.	TRBJ1-1	TRBV25-1	.	15	CASSEYQTLNTEAFF	TGTGCCAGCAGTGAATATCAAACGTTGAACACTGAAGCTTTCTTT
TRBD2	TRBJ2-7	TRBV7-9	.	16	CASSSRLAGAPYEQYF	TGTGCCAGCAGCTCGAGACTAGCGGGAGCCCCCTACGAGCAGTACTTC
.	TRBJ1-4	TRBV4-1	.	17	CASSHGPRAGANEKLFF	TGCGCCAGCAGCCACGGGCCGCGGGCAGGGGCTAATGAAAAACTGTTTTTT
TRBD1	TRBJ1-1	TRBV10-2	.	13	CASTDRGDTEAFF	TGCGCCAGCACCGACAGGGGGGACACTGAAGCTTTCTTT
.	TRBJ1-1	TRBV9	few	13	CASSVATDGEAFF	TGTGCCAGCAGCGTAGCCACAGACGGTGAAGCTTTCTTT
.	TRBJ2-7	TRBV10-1	.	12	CASGTTTYEQYF	TGCGCCAGCGGGACAACAACCTACGAGCAGTACTTC
TRBD2	TRBJ2-3	TRBV10-3	.	16	CAISGGIGFRTDTQYF	TGTGCCATCAGCGGGGGGATAGGATTCCGCACAGATACGCAGTATTTT
TRBD1	TRBJ1-6	TRBV30	.	15	CAWSLGQGNNSPLHF	TGTGCCTGGAGTTTGGGACAGGGAAATAATTCACCCCTCCACTTT
TRBD2	TRBJ2-7	TRBV7-9	.	16	CASSPRGGSWNYEQYF	TGTGCCAGCAGCCCCCGGGGGGGTAGCTGGAACTACGAGCAGTACTTC
TRBD1	TRBJ1-5	TRBV6-5	.	16	CASSSFGTGKDQPQHF	TGTGCCAGCAGTTCTTTTGGGACAGGGAAGGATCAGCCCCAGCATTTT
.	TRBJ1-1	TRBV4-1	.	17	CASSQPQVTWGNIEAFF	TGCGCCAGCAGCCAACCACAGGTGACCTGGGGGAACATTGAAGCTTTCTTT
.	TRBJ1-2	TRBV20-1	.	11	CSARGVHGYTF	TGCAGTGCTAGAGGGGTTCATGGCTACACCTTC
TRBD1	TRBJ2-7	TRBV6-1	.	14	CASSGGGGIYEQYF	TGTGCCAGCAGTGGAGGGGGCGGAATCTACGAGCAGTACTTC
TRBD1	TRBJ1-1	TRBV5-1	.	15	CASSTSTGSGTEAFF	TGCGCCAGCAGCACTTCGACAGGGTCGGGCACTGAAGCTTTCTTT
TRBD2	TRBJ2-1	TRBV15	.	17	CATSRDWRLAIYNEQFF	TGTGCCACCAGCAGAGATTGGAGACTAGCGATTTACAATGAGCAGTTCTTC
.	TRBJ2-7	TRBV18	.	12	CASSQTDYEQYF	TGTGCCAGCTCCCAGACAGACTACGAGCAGTACTTC
TRBD1	TRBJ2-1	TRBV5-1	.	14	CASSLDRGLAEQFF	TGCGCCAGCAGCTTGGACAGGGGGCTGGCTGAGCAGTTCTTC
.	TRBJ1-1	TRBV6-1	.	16	CASSDLALGQNTEAFF	TGTGCCAGCAGTGATCTTGCGCTAGGGCAGAACACTGAAGCTTTCTTT
.	TRBJ2-2	TRBV19	.	13	CASSRDYTGELFF	TGTGCCAGTAGTAGGGACTACACCGGGGAGCTGTTTTTT
TRBD2	TRBJ2-7	TRBV5-6	.	17	CASSFTSGGAQIYEQYF	TGTGCCAGCAGCTTCACTAGCGGGGGGGCCCAGATCTACGAGCAGTACTTC
.	TRBJ1-1	TRBV19	.	14	CASKRQIMNTEAFF	TGTGCCAGCAAAAGACAGATCATGAACACTGAAGCTTTCTTT
.	TRBJ2-5	TRBV2	once	12	CASVYLSETQYF	TGTGCCAGCGTTTATCTGTCAGAGACCCAGTACTTC
.	TRBJ1-3	TRBV6-1	.	15	CASKGSVSSGNTIYF	TGTGCCAGCAAGGGAAGCGTTAGCTCTGGAAACACCATATATTTT
.	TRBJ1-2	TRBV11-1	once	16	CASSLGVGRAAVGYTF	TGTGCCAGCAGCTTAGGGGTCGGCAGAGCCGCGGTCGGCTACACCTTC
TRBD1	TRBJ1-1	TRBV18	.	17	CASSLATSQGGNTEAFF	TGTGCCAGCTCACTGGCTACCAGTCAGGGGGGGAACACTGAAGCTTTCTTT
.	TRBJ2-1	TRBV6-5	.	11	CASSAPNEQFF	TGTGCCAGCAGTGCCCCTAATGAGCAGTTCTTC
TRBD2	TRBJ2-7	TRBV6-6	.	13	CASRTSGTYEQYF	TGTGCCAGCCGGACTAGCGGAACCTACGAGCAGTACTTC
.	TRBJ2-3	TRBV9	few	14	CASRALGGTDTQYF	TGTGCCAGCAGAGCCTTAGGAGGGACAGATACGCAGTATTTT
TRBD2	TRBJ2-1	TRBV5-1	.	16	CASSYRTGRVYNEQFF	TGCGCCAGCAGTTATAGGACGGGGAGGGTCTACAATGAGCAGTTCTTC
.	TRBJ1-4	TRBV5-4	once	14	CASSLWSFNEKLFF	TGTGCCAGCAGCTTGTGGAGTTTTAATGAAAAACTGTTTTTT
.	TRBJ1-5	TRBV7-9	few	11	CASVHRQPQHF	TGTGCCAGCGTTCACAGGCAGCCCCAGCATTTT